This TCR beta chain was retrieved from a study of blood T cells in healthy people across ages. Trimming at V came to 5 bases and at J to 5 bases, leaving 6 bases not matched to a gene. CDR1 SGHAT and CDR2 FQNNGV come from the germline V gene. The CDR3 has 14 residues. Primed by a sample-barcoded 5' primer and a J-beta primer mix, a second PCR proceeded for about 7 to 12 cycles. TCRdb reanalysed the 5' RACE reads using MiXCR and keeps one entry per CDR3 protein. This sample yields 1,500,000 or so distinct CDR3 sequences, of which around 40% are seen a single time; about 4.1% belongs to the top ten. Isolated PBMCs totaled at least 6.5 million in each sample. Regarding this clonotype: Its antigen is as yet unknown.

Overall study results and limits: Aged donors had fewer naive CD4+ cells and lower diversity than long-lived donors.

This chain connects TRBV11-2 to TRBJ2-5; 9 bases are a match to TRBD2. The source is a woman younger than 30 in good health. The sample taken for sequencing was blood. The chain's CDR3 is CASSRGGATETQYF. The CDR3 coding sequence is TGTGCCAGCAGCCGCGGGGGGGCAACGGAGACCCAGTACTTC.